This TCR beta chain was retrieved from a study of blood T cells in healthy people across ages. With regard to this clonotype: The antigen is unknown.

The second PCR ran roughly 6 to 11 cycles with a sample-barcoded 5' primer and J-beta primers. TCRdb analysed the 5' RACE reads with MiXCR anew, one entry per CDR3 protein. This sample has fewer than 950,000 distinct CDR3 sequences, with about 48% found just once. Notes on the study in general: Per-million-T-cell TCR beta diversity fell roughly linearly with age. Changes in expanded clonotypes were possibly confounded, as the CMV status of donors was unknown. Strongly correlated with naive T cell percentage was TCR beta diversity.

The TCR was taken from an elderly man in good health. The sample was blood.

CDR3 in DNA: TGTGCCAGCAGCTTAAAAGCTAGCGGGAGTGGTGAGCAGTTCTTC. It is translated as CASSLKASGSGEQFF. The chain combines TRBV7-3 with TRBJ2-1; TRBD2 agrees at 10 bases. This CDR3 comprises 15 residues. V gave up 1 base and J gave up 9 bases; unmatched junction bases: 6. CDR1 and CDR2 from the germline V gene are SGHTA and FQGTGA.